This T cell receptor beta chain originates from a study of blood T cells in healthy people across ages. Germline assignment: CDR1 SGHRS and CDR2 YFSETQ. The CDR3 loop spans 17 amino acids. With V trimmed by 0 bases and J by 0 bases, 8 bases remained unmatched. Together with a sample-barcoded 5' primer, a J-beta primer mix was included in a second PCR lasting roughly 7 to 11 cycles. With 12 random nucleotides, a template-switch adaptor tagged each individual cDNA molecule. TCRdb reprocessed the 5' RACE reads with MiXCR, giving one entry per CDR3 protein. The data show some 860,000 distinct CDR3 sequences, roughly 56% seen once. This clonotype was counted a few times. Donors gave about 9.3 milliliters of peripheral blood apiece. Total RNA extracted from each sample amounted to at least 6 micrograms.

The sample comprised blood. The receptor's source is a man aged 40-49 years in good health. The chain couples TRBV5-1 to TRBJ2-7; 8 bases are a match to TRBD2. CDR3 loop: CASSLDVAGGISYEQYF. The CDR3 nucleotides are TGCGCCAGCAGCTTGGATGTCGCGGGGGGAATCTCCTACGAGCAGTACTTC.